This T cell receptor beta chain derives from a study of neurological immune-mediated disorders. Regarding the study as a whole: Patients with HTLV-1-associated myelopathy showed the most TCR clonal expansion. Those with multiple sclerosis showed the least, falling below healthy controls.

This clonotype was recorded many times. Its antigen is not known. Germline V gene lookup returns CDR1 DFQATT and CDR2 SNEGSKA (reference sequence). With V trimmed by 2 bases and J by 0 bases, 5 bases remained unmatched. The CDR3 has 15 residues. As for the cDNA, it was generated by 5'RACE with 10-nucleotide random UMIs. TCRdb analysed the 5' RACE reads with MiXCR anew, one entry per CDR3 protein. The table has some 60,000 distinct CDR3 sequences, under 2.5% seen once. Source material: PBMCs. The chain is built from TRBV20-1 and TRBJ1-2, with 8 bases matching TRBD1. This TCR was recovered from a man aged 45 to 65 with multiple sclerosis. DNA of the CDR3: TGCAGTGCTAGACTACAGGGGGTGGCTAACTATGGCTACACCTTC. Protein: CSARLQGVANYGYTF.